These 19 T cell receptor beta chains were sequenced from one sample in a study of blood T cell repertoires in COVID-19. Here immunoSEQ multiplex PCR was the method, and the copy in TCRdb shows in-frame clones only, minus some. This sample has about 99,000 clones, with about 92% found just once. The sample taken for sequencing was peripheral blood. The receptors stem from a woman of 80 years or more in a cohort sampled during active COVID-19.

The chain carries TRBV3-1 (or the pseudogene TRBV3-2) and TRBJ2-4; D may be TRBD1 (5 bases). V was trimmed by 3 bases and J by 13 bases, leaving 13 bases between them. This CDR3 comprises 12 residues. CDR1 LGHDT and CDR2 YNNKEL come from the germline V gene (reference sequence). CDR3 residues: CASSHGTGPQYF. CDR3 sequence (DNA): TGTGCCAGCAGCCACGGTACAGGTCCACAGTACTTC.

The genes are TRBV6-5 and TRBJ1-1; tentatively, D is TRBD1 (6 bases). Trimming removed 8 bases at V and 1 base at J, with 14 bases between. The CDR3 contains 14 residues. Germline lookup yields CDR1 MNHEY and CDR2 SVGAGI. The CDR3 loop is CASLPQGWNTEAFF. The CDR3 DNA is TGTGCCAGCCTCCCTCAGGGGTGGAACACTGAAGCTTTCTTT.

This clone came up a few times. This chain uses TRBV30 with TRBJ1-2; D gene ambiguous. The germline V and J ends were trimmed by 1 base and 4 bases, with 13 bases remaining between them. Germline V gene data show CDR1 as GTSNPN and CDR2 as SVGIG (reference sequence). This CDR3 is built from 14 residues. CDR3 DNA: TGTGCCTGGAGTGCAACAGCTATATCCTATGGCTACACCTTC. This gives the protein CAWSATAISYGYTF.

This chain uses TRBV3-1 (or the pseudogene TRBV3-2) with TRBJ2-7; 8 bases align to TRBD1. The germline V gene has CDR1 LGHDT and CDR2 YNNKEL (reference sequence). The CDR3 loop spans 15 amino acids. With 1 base clipped from V and 4 bases from J, the junction kept 6 bases outside the gene matches. CDR3 coding DNA: TGTGCCAGCAGCCAAGTAGGGACAGGATCTTACGAGCAGTACTTC. Protein sequence: CASSQVGTGSYEQYF.

This chain joins TRBV28 and TRBJ1-2, with 9 nucleotides matching TRBD1. The ends lost 7 bases at V and 5 bases at J; junction bases unmatched: 5. This CDR3 has 13 residues. CDR1 and CDR2 (germline): MDHEN, SYDVKM. CDR3 protein: CASNPTGGYGYTF. CDR3 sequence (DNA): TGTGCCAGCAACCCGACAGGGGGTTATGGCTACACCTTC.

The V call is TRBV28, the J call TRBJ2-7; no clear D. With 5 bases removed from V and 4 bases from J, the gap between germline ends came to 12 bases. There are 13 residues in the CDR3. Germline assignment: CDR1 MDHEN and CDR2 SYDVKM. The CDR3 DNA follows: TGTGCCAGCAGTCGGCCAGGCCCGTACGAGCAGTACTTC. Translated: CASSRPGPYEQYF.

The rearrangement uses TRBV29-1 and TRBJ2-3, with 9 bases lining up with TRBD1. The CDR3 extends over 14 amino acids. The V gene end was trimmed by 5 bases and the J gene end by 7 bases; junction bases not matched to a gene: 10. Germline V gene lookup returns CDR1 SQVTM and CDR2 ANQGSEA. Here the CDR3 reads CSVTGQGSMNTQYF. The CDR3 DNA sequence: TGCAGCGTTACGGGACAGGGTAGTATGAATACGCAGTATTTT.

The chain uses TRBV2 and TRBJ2-2, with a possible D match to TRBD2 (6 bases). The CDR3 has 15 amino acids. V was clipped by 6 bases and J by 4 bases, with 15 bases between them. Germline-derived CDR1 and CDR2 are SNHLY and FYNNEI. DNA for the CDR3: TGTGCCAGCAGGACCGGGACTCTAACCACCGGGGAGCTGTTTTTT. Residues: CASRTGTLTTGELFF. Full variable domain (remainder filled in from reference TRBV2 and TRBJ2-2): EPEVTQTPSHQVTQMGQEVILRCVPISNHLYFYWYRQILGQKVEFLVSFYNNEISEKSEIFDDQFSVERPDGSNFTLKIRSTKLEDSAMYFCASRTGTLTTGELFFGEGSRLTVL.

V usage is TRBV4-1 and J usage is TRBJ2-7; 11 nucleotides align to TRBD1. Germline CDR1 and CDR2: MGHRA and YSYEKL. The CDR3 covers 16 residues. The trim removed 3 bases at V and 5 bases at J, leaving 9 bases unmatched. The CDR3 loop reads CASSQDRTGGWDEQYF. The CDR3 bases are TGCGCCAGCAGCCAGGACCGGACAGGGGGCTGGGACGAGCAGTACTTC.

The rearrangement links TRBV9 to TRBJ2-7; 8 bases align to TRBD2. V gave up 0 bases and J gave up 5 bases; unmatched junction bases: 7. The CDR3 has 15 residues. Germline values: CDR1 SGDLS, CDR2 YYNGEE. The CDR3 nucleotides are TGTGCCAGCAGCGTAGTAGTCACGGGAGGGGACGAGCAGTACTTC. Its translation: CASSVVVTGGDEQYF.

The V gene is TRBV4-2, the J gene TRBJ2-1; unclear D gene. The CDR3 has 15 residues. Trimming left V 1 base short and J 0 bases short, with 7 bases between. Germline V gives CDR1 LGHNA, CDR2 YNFKEQ. The CDR3 spells CASSQVPSSYNEQFF. The CDR3 region has the DNA TGTGCCAGCAGCCAAGTGCCGAGCTCCTACAATGAGCAGTTCTTC.

The DNA for the CDR3 is TGTGCCAGCAGCCGCCGGGGGGACACAGATACGCAGTATTTT. This gives the protein CASSRRGDTDTQYF. The genes are TRBV5-6 and TRBJ2-3; 7 nucleotides line up with TRBD2. J gave up 2 bases and V 4 bases, and 4 bases lay outside the gene matches. Germline CDR1 reads SGHDT; CDR2 reads YYEEEE. CDR3 length equals 14 residues.

The V call is TRBV30, the J call TRBJ2-4, with D possibly matching TRBD2 (6 bases). This CDR3 region has 15 residues. V lost 3 bases to trimming and J lost 3 bases, with 15 bases between them. Germline CDR1 is GTSNPN and CDR2 is SVGIG (reference sequence). The chain's CDR3 is CAWRSCGVLKNIQYF. The CDR3 bases are TGTGCCTGGAGATCGTGCGGGGTCCTCAAAAACATTCAGTACTTC.

This clone turned up a few times. This chain links TRBV12-3 or TRBV12-4 with TRBJ1-2; D is undetermined. The V end lost 1 base, the J end lost 6 bases, and 9 bases lay between the germline ends. The CDR3 has 13 residues. CDR3 nucleotide sequence: TGTGCCAGCAGTTTAGAGACTAAAGATGGCTACACCTTC. Translating it yields CASSLETKDGYTF.

This sequence joins TRBV6-5 and TRBJ1-1, with D possibly matching TRBD1 (6 bases). The CDR3 runs to 13 residues. Germline-derived CDR1 and CDR2 are MNHEY and SVGAGI. V lost 7 bases and J 0 bases, leaving 9 bases between the germline ends. As DNA, the CDR3 is TGTGCCAGCAATAAGGGGGTGAACACTGAAGCTTTCTTT. It specifies CASNKGVNTEAFF.

This clone occurred a few times. V gene TRBV5-1 combines with J gene TRBJ2-7; a possible D gene is TRBD2 (5 bases). Germline V gene sequence: CDR1 SGHRS, CDR2 YFSETQ. This CDR3 has 14 residues. V dropped 4 bases and J dropped 3 bases, with 14 bases sitting between them. This chain's CDR3 is CASSPDPRGYEQYF. The CDR3 region has the DNA TGCGCCAGCAGCCCGGACCCTCGGGGCTACGAGCAGTACTTC.

The CDR3 DNA reads as TGTGCCAGCAGGCGGCCCACGACAGGGTACCACACCTTC. Its translation is CASRRPTTGYHTF. The V call is TRBV28, the J call TRBJ1-2, with 7 bases aligning to TRBD1. This CDR3 is built from 13 residues. With V trimmed by 6 bases and J by 12 bases, 13 bases remained unmatched. Germline assignment: CDR1 MDHEN and CDR2 SYDVKM.

This clone occurred once. V is TRBV10-3 and J is TRBJ1-3; D possibly corresponds to TRBD1 (6 bases). Germline V gives CDR1 ENHRY, CDR2 SYGVKD. The CDR3 is 18 residues long. Deletions cut 10 bases from V and 0 bases from J, with 25 bases between. CDR3 region: CANQDSGGPGASGNTIYF. CDR3 DNA: TGTGCCAACCAGGACAGCGGTGGCCCCGGAGCCTCTGGAAACACCATATATTTT.

The rearrangement links TRBV9 to TRBJ2-5; 11 bases agree with TRBD2. Trimming took 7 bases from V and 5 from J; bases not matched to a gene: 10. Germline-derived CDR1 and CDR2 are SGDLS and YYNGEE. The CDR3 is 15 residues long. CDR3 nucleotides: TGTGCCAGCTCTAGCGGGGGGATCGTGATTGAGACCCAGTACTTC. Translation: CASSSGGIVIETQYF.